These 2 T cell receptor beta chains originate from one sample sequenced in a study of blood T cell repertoires in COVID-19. Sequenced by immunoSEQ multiplex PCR; TCRdb stores in-frame clones only, minus some. The table has around 84,000 clones, over 85% seen once. Sequenced: peripheral blood. The receptors stem from a middle-aged man with active COVID-19.

The chain joins TRBV7-8 to TRBJ2-2, with 8 bases lining up with TRBD1. CDR3 length equals 14 residues. In germline, CDR1 is SGHVS, CDR2 FQNEAQ. The J segment lost 6 bases and the V segment lost 4 bases, leaving 4 bases of the junction unmatched. The DNA of the CDR3 is TGTGCCAGCAGCTCCAGGGGGCGCTCCGGGGAGCTGTTTTTT. Amino acids: CASSSRGRSGELFF.

This clone appeared once. The CDR3 DNA reads as TGTGCCAGCTCCGGGGGACAGCTAACCATGAACACTGAAGCTTTCTTT. The encoded protein is CASSGGQLTMNTEAFF. The chain uses TRBV18 and TRBJ1-1; 7 bases fit TRBD1. Germline-derived CDR1 and CDR2 are KGHSH and LQKENI. The CDR3 runs to 16 residues. V lost 6 bases, J lost 0 bases, and 10 bases stayed unmatched.